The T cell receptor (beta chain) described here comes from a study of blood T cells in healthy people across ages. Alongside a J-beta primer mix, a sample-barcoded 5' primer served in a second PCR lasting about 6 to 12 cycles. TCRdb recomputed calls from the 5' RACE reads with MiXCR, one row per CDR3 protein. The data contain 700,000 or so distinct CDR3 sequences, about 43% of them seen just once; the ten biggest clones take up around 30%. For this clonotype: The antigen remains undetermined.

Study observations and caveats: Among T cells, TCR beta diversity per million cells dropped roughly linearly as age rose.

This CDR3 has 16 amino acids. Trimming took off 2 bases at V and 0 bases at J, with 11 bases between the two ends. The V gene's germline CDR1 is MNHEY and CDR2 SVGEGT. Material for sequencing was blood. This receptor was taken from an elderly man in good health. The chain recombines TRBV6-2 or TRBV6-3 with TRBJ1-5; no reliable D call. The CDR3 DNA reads TGTGCCAGCAGTTACCGAACTTGGACTAGCAATCAGCCCCAGCATTTT. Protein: CASSYRTWTSNQPQHF.